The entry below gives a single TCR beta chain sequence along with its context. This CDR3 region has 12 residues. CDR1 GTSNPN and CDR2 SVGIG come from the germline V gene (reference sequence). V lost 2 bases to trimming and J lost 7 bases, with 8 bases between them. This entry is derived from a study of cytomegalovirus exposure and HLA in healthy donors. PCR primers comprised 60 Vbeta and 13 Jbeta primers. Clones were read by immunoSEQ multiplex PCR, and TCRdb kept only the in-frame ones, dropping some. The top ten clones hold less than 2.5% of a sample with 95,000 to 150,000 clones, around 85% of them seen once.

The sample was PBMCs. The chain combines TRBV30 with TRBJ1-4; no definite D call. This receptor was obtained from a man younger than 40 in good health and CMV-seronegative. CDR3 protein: CAWSRGGEKLFF. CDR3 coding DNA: TGTGCCTGGAGTAGAGGCGGTGAAAAACTGTTTTTT. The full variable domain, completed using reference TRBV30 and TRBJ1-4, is SQTIHQWPATLVQPVGSPLSLECTVEGTSNPNLYWYRQAAGRGLQLLFYSVGIGQISSEVPQNLSASRPQDRQFILSSKKLLLSDSGFYLCAWSRGGEKLFFGSGTQLSVL.